Shown below are 22 T cell receptor beta chains from a single sample sequenced in a study of tissue T cells after allogeneic stem cell transplantation. Noted time point: mouse harvest day 7 after allogeneic transplant. Each mouse received 10^7 T-cell-depleted marrow cells plus 10^6 splenic CD5+ T cells by tail vein. The repertoire was sequenced with immunoSEQ multiplex PCR; TCRdb's copy has only in-frame clones and lacks some. This table holds 6,500 to 7,500 clones, 40% to 55% found once. Sequences were obtained from gut tissue. The receptor source for this set is a female BALB/c mouse given C57BL/6 T cells with graft-versus-host disease after an allogeneic hematopoietic cell transplant.

On this clone itself: The gene symbols are mouse symbols. The sequenced fragment ends 1 residue before the CDR3 boundary, so the rest is inferred from the germline J gene. Other DNA sequences from this sample encode an identical CDR3 as well. The chain carries TRBV13-1 and TRBJ2-1, with TRBD2 matching 13 bases. Germline CDR1 is NSHNY and CDR2 is SYGAGN. This CDR3 has 14 amino acids. V was pared by 3 bases and J by 7 bases, with 1 base of the junction left unmatched. The DNA read from the CDR3 is TGTGCCAGCAGTGGGACTGGGGGGGCAGCTGAGCAGTTC. Translated: CASSGTGGAAEQF. The CDR3 reads in full as CASSGTGGAAEQFF.

This clone showed up just a few times. Mouse names are used for the genes. The read finishes 1 residue shy of the CDR3 end, and the germline J gene is used to complete it. The rearrangement uses TRBV13-1 and TRBJ2-4; perhaps TRBD1 as D (6 bases). V gave up 4 bases and J gave up 4 bases, with 10 bases separating them. Germline values: CDR1 NSHNY, CDR2 SYGAGN. The CDR3 loop spans 13 amino acids. Partial CDR3 DNA: TGTGCCAGCAGTCTTCACAGGGAAAACACCTTGTAC. This encodes CASSLHRENTLY. The whole CDR3 protein is CASSLHRENTLYF.

Notes on this clone: Mouse names are used for the genes. The CDR3 end falls 1 residue outside the read, so it is completed with the germline J gene. V usage is TRBV20 and J usage is TRBJ1-3; D call uncertain. Germline V lookup: CDR1 GFQATS, CDR2 STVNSAI. Trimming removed 0 bases from V and 0 bases from J, with 3 bases in between. This CDR3 comprises 13 residues. The CDR3 bases that were read are TGTGGTGCTAGGGACAATTCTGGAAATACGCTCTAT. Amino acids: CGARDNSGNTLY. The whole CDR3 protein reads CGARDNSGNTLYF.

On this clone itself: The gene symbols are mouse symbols. The observed sequence ends 1 residue before the CDR3 terminus, with the missing tail filled in from the germline J gene. The chain joins TRBV26 to TRBJ2-5; D is uncertain. The germline V and J ends were trimmed by 0 bases and 4 bases, with 5 bases remaining between them. The germline V gene has CDR1 KGHPV and CDR2 FQNQEV (reference sequence). The CDR3 consists of 13 residues. CDR3 DNA (partial): TGTGCCAGCAGTCTGTCTTCAGAAGACACCCAGTAC. Amino acid sequence: CASSLSSEDTQY. The whole CDR3 protein is CASSLSSEDTQYF. Using reference TRBV26 and TRBJ2-5 for the parts outside the CDR3, the full variable domain is NSKVIQTPRYLVKGQGQKAKMRCIPEKGHPVVFWYQQNKNNEFKFLINFQNQEVLQQIDMTEKRFSAECPSNSPCSLEIQSSEAGDSALYLCASSLSSEDTQYFGPGTRLLVL.

In regard to this clone: The listed genes are named as in mouse. The observed sequence ends 1 residue before the CDR3 terminus, with the missing tail filled in from the germline J gene. This chain joins TRBV23 and TRBJ2-1; TRBD1 was called by the table and not checked on the DNA. This CDR3 has 15 amino acids. The germline CDR1 and CDR2 sequences are KGHTA and FQNQQP. CDR3 DNA (partial): TGCTCCAGCAGTCAATCGCGAGGGAACTATGCTGAGCAGTTC. This translates into CSSSQSRGNYAEQF. In full, the CDR3 reads CSSSQSRGNYAEQFF.

This clone has a handful of counts. Gene names follow the mouse nomenclature. The DNA ends 1 residue before the CDR3 does, and the rest of the CDR3 is filled in from the germline J gene. V gene TRBV23 combines with J gene TRBJ2-4; TRBD2, the table's D call, was not compared with the DNA. The CDR3 has 13 residues. Germline lookup yields CDR1 KGHTA and CDR2 FQNQQP. The CDR3 loop reads CSSSRGLGDTLYF. Incomplete CDR3 DNA: TGCTCCAGCAGTCGGGGACTGGGGGACACCTTGTAC. Full variable domain (remainder filled in from reference TRBV23 and TRBJ2-4): DAAVTQKPRYLIKMKGQEAEMKCIPEKGHTAVFWYQQKQSKELKFLIYFQNQQPLDQIDMVKERFSAVCPSSSLCSLGIRTCEAEDSALYLCSSSRGLGDTLYFGAGTRLSVL.

This clone was observed a handful of times. Gene names follow the mouse nomenclature. The CDR3 end lies 1 residue beyond the end of the read and is filled in from the germline J gene. The V and J genes are TRBV3 and TRBJ1-2; 8 nucleotides line up with TRBD1. The trim removed 3 bases at V and 3 bases at J, leaving 0 bases unmatched. CDR1 is SNHLY, CDR2 FYNGKV, per germline (reference sequence). The CDR3 loop spans 13 amino acids. The CDR3 region is CASSLDRDSDYTF. The part of the CDR3 DNA that was read is TGTGCCAGCAGCTTGGACAGGGACTCCGACTACACC.

A word on this clone: Gene names follow the mouse nomenclature. The DNA ends 1 residue before the CDR3 does, and the rest of the CDR3 is filled in from the germline J gene. This rearrangement joins TRBV13-2 to TRBJ1-5, with D hard to call. The V end lost 7 bases, the J end lost 0 bases, and 8 bases lay between the germline ends. This CDR3 is built from 13 residues. Per the germline V gene, CDR1 is NNHNN and CDR2 is SYGAGS (reference sequence). The sequenced part of the CDR3 DNA is TGTGCCAGCAACACAAATAACAACCAGGCTCCGCTT. It translates to CASNTNNNQAPL. The entire CDR3 sequence reads CASNTNNNQAPLF.

Points on this clone: Gene and germline names: mouse. The read terminates 1 residue before the CDR3 end, so the remaining end is supplied by the germline J gene. The chain is built from TRBV12-1 and TRBJ2-2; D not resolved. The germline V gene has CDR1 SGHSN and CDR2 HYEKVE. The CDR3 runs to 12 residues. Trimming removed 0 bases at V and 2 bases at J, with 0 bases between. The sequenced CDR3 bases are TGTGCCAGCTCTCTCAACACCGGGCAGCTCTAC. Translating gives CASSLNTGQLY. The entire CDR3 sequence reads CASSLNTGQLYF.

With regard to this clone: Gene names are mouse gene names. With the read ending 1 residue before the CDR3 end, the germline J gene is used to fill in that end. The gene calls are TRBV13-1 and TRBJ1-2; 7 bases match TRBD1. The CDR3 loop spans 14 amino acids. Germline values: CDR1 NSHNY, CDR2 SYGAGN. V was clipped by 3 bases and J by 0 bases; unmatched bases: 2. CDR3 DNA (partial): TGTGCCAGCAGTGTTGGGACAGCAAACTCCGACTACACC. Protein: CASSVGTANSDYT. The entire CDR3 reads CASSVGTANSDYTF.

This clone is judged medium-sized. Gene names are mouse gene names. Sequencing ends 1 residue short of the CDR3 end; the germline J gene provides the rest. The rearrangement joins TRBV13-2 to TRBJ2-5; no reliable D call. The germline V gene has CDR1 NNHNN and CDR2 SYGAGS (reference sequence). The V and J ends lost 2 bases and 6 bases respectively, with 4 bases between them. This CDR3 has 11 residues. This chain's CDR3 is CASGDRDTQYF. The part of the CDR3 DNA that was read is TGTGCCAGCGGTGACAGGGACACCCAGTAC.

A few counts support this clone. The gene symbols are mouse symbols. The CDR3 end is not reached by the read, which stops 1 residue before it; the germline J gene fills it in. V is TRBV1 and J is TRBJ2-3; 7 nucleotides match TRBD2. The CDR3 has 14 residues. The V segment lost 6 bases and the J segment 0 bases; nucleotides outside the gene matches: 3. Germline CDR1 is NSQYPW and CDR2 is LRSPGD (reference sequence). CDR3 DNA (partial): TGCACCTGCAGGCGGGGGGGTAGTGCAGAAACGCTGTAT. It codes for CTCRRGGSAETLY. In full, the CDR3 reads CTCRRGGSAETLYF.

As concerns this clone: The genes and germline here are from mouse. The read gets to within 1 residue of the CDR3 end, and the germline J gene fills in the rest. The rearrangement links TRBV15 to TRBJ1-1; D is undetermined. V lost 2 bases and J lost 0, with 4 bases in between. The CDR3 loop spans 13 amino acids. Germline lookup yields CDR1 SGHND and CDR2 FRSKSL. The sequenced part of the CDR3 DNA is TGTGCCAGCAGTTTACAAGCAAACACAGAAGTCTTC. Residues: CASSLQANTEVF. The full CDR3 protein is CASSLQANTEVFF.

Details on this clone: Any gene name here is a mouse gene name. The CDR3 end falls 1 residue outside the read, so it is completed with the germline J gene. This chain uses TRBV13-3 with TRBJ1-4; the D gene is possibly TRBD1 (5 bases). V was trimmed by 1 base and J by 4 bases, leaving 8 bases between them. This CDR3 is built from 14 residues. Germline CDR1 reads NNHDY; CDR2 reads SYVADS. CDR3 bases read: TGTGCCAGCAGTGATCAGGGTGGCAACGAAAGATTATTT. Amino acids: CASSDQGGNERLF. The complete CDR3 reads CASSDQGGNERLFF.

Comment on this clone: Gene names and germline match the mouse. The read halts 1 residue ahead of the CDR3 end, with the missing end drawn from the germline J gene. The sample contains more than one DNA sequence encoding this CDR3. The genes are TRBV4 and TRBJ2-7, with 8 bases fitting TRBD2. V lost 5 bases, J lost 6 bases, and 3 bases stayed unmatched. Germline V gene data show CDR1 as LGHDT and CDR2 as YNNKQL (reference sequence). This CDR3 comprises 12 residues. Incomplete CDR3 DNA: TGTGCCAGCAGCCGGGACTGGCTTGAACAGTAC. Its translation is CASSRDWLEQY. The full CDR3 protein reads CASSRDWLEQYF.

Note on this clone: Mouse gene names and germline throughout. The CDR3 end lies 1 residue beyond the end of the read and is filled in from the germline J gene. The chain has TRBV12-1 and TRBJ1-1, with TRBD1 matching 8 bases. Germline V gene sequence: CDR1 SGHSN, CDR2 HYEKVE. V trimming: 2 bases; J trimming: 1 base; junction bases outside the gene matches: 2. CDR3 length: 14 amino acids. The CDR3 protein is CASSPGTGNTEVFF. The CDR3 DNA, read in part, is TGTGCCAGCTCTCCAGGGACAGGGAACACAGAAGTCTTC.

By share of the sample, this clone is large. Gene names are the mouse ones. The CDR3 goes on 1 residue after the read ends, and that part is filled in from the germline J gene. The chain links TRBV12-2 to TRBJ2-7; 13 bases fit TRBD2. V was pared by 2 bases and J by 7 bases, with 4 bases of the junction left unmatched. The length of the CDR3 is 14 residues. Per the germline V gene, CDR1 is SGHLS and CDR2 is HYDKME. CDR3 bases read: TGTGCCAGCTCTCACCGGGACTGGGGGGGAGAACAGTAC. Encoded protein: CASSHRDWGGEQY. The CDR3, in full, reads CASSHRDWGGEQYF.

There are a few counts of this clone. The genes are named according to mouse. The read ends 1 residue shy of where the CDR3 ends; the end is completed using the germline J gene. The V and J genes are TRBV3 and TRBJ2-7; the match to TRBD2 covers 9 bases. With V trimmed by 5 bases and J by 1 base, 3 bases remained unmatched. The CDR3 spans 14 residues. Germline values: CDR1 SNHLY, CDR2 FYNGKV (reference sequence). The sequenced part of the CDR3 DNA is TGTGCCAGCAGCCCCTGGGGGGGGTCCTATGAACAGTAC. Its protein product is CASSPWGGSYEQY. The whole CDR3 sequence reads CASSPWGGSYEQYF.

Turning to this clone: The gene names here belong to mouse. The read falls 1 residue short of the CDR3 end, and the missing part is taken from the germline J gene. The genes are TRBV26 and TRBJ1-6; D uncertain. TRBJ1-6 counts as an open reading frame of uncertain function. Between the trimmed V and J ends, which lost 5 bases and 4 bases, there was a span of 6 bases. Germline V gives CDR1 KGHPV, CDR2 FQNQEV (reference sequence). This CDR3 is 13 amino acids long. The CDR3: CASSISYNSPLYF. Partial CDR3 DNA: TGTGCCAGCAGTATCTCTTATAATTCGCCCCTCTAC.

On this clone itself: Mouse germline and gene names are used. The CDR3 end lies 1 residue beyond the end of the read and is filled in from the germline J gene. Additional DNA sequences in this sample encode the identical CDR3. The V gene is TRBV26, the J gene TRBJ1-3; the D gene is possibly TRBD1 (5 bases). Germline V gene lookup returns CDR1 KGHPV and CDR2 FQNQEV (reference sequence). V lost 4 bases and J lost 0, with 7 bases in between. The CDR3 is 14 residues long. CDR3 bases read: TGTGCCAGCAGTCCTGACAGTTCTGGAAATACGCTCTAT. Protein: CASSPDSSGNTLY. In full, the CDR3 is CASSPDSSGNTLYF.

There are a few counts of this clone. The genes are named according to mouse. The read is 1 residue too short to cover the CDR3 end, so that end is filled in from the germline J gene. The rearrangement joins TRBV19 to TRBJ1-5, with D unclear. V was pared by 2 bases and J by 1 base, with 7 bases between. Germline lookup yields CDR1 FNHDT and CDR2 SITEND (reference sequence). The CDR3 has 14 amino acids. The CDR3 bases that were read are TGTGCCAGCAGTATTGGGGTGAACAACCAGGCTCCGCTT. Its translation: CASSIGVNNQAPL. Given in full, the CDR3 is CASSIGVNNQAPLF. The full variable domain, completed using reference TRBV19 and TRBJ1-5, is GGIITQTPKFLIGQEGQKLTLKCQQNFNHDTMYWYRQDSGKGLRLIYYSITENDLQKGDLSEGYDASREKKSSFSLTVTSAQKNEMAVFLCASSIGVNNQAPLFGEGTRLSVL.

With respect to this clone: These gene names are mouse names. The read terminates 1 residue before the CDR3 end, so the remaining end is supplied by the germline J gene. The genes are TRBV13-2 and TRBJ1-1; D is perhaps TRBD1 (6 bases). The CDR3 totals 15 residues. V lost 1 base, J lost 0 bases, and 10 bases lay in between. CDR1 is NNHNN, CDR2 SYGAGS, per germline (reference sequence). The CDR3 loop is CASGDHRAANTEVFF. The covered CDR3 bases are TGTGCCAGCGGTGATCACAGGGCTGCAAACACAGAAGTCTTC.